The next 11 T cell receptor beta chains were all read from a single sample in a study of T-cell reconstitution after alpha-beta-depleted transplantation in children. Preparation of the TCRbeta library used unique molecular identifiers. TCRdb reanalysed the PCR reads using MiXCR and keeps one entry per CDR3 protein. The table lists about 610,000 distinct CDR3 sequences, approximately 10% of them singletons, with about 4.3% in the top ten. This material consisted of PBMCs from the stem cell graft donor, taken from the stem cell graft. Receptors originate from a human donor who donated a stem cell graft to a child with acute myeloid leukemia.

The V gene is TRBV30, the J gene TRBJ2-6; D is perhaps TRBD1 (6 bases). V was pared by 2 bases and J by 2 bases, with 10 bases between. Germline V gene data show CDR1 as GTSNPN and CDR2 as SVGIG (reference sequence). The CDR3 extends over 15 amino acids. CDR3 nucleotide sequence: TGTGCCTGGAGTATGAACAGGGCTGGGGCCAACGTCCTGACTTTC. Its protein product is CAWSMNRAGANVLTF.

This clonotype was detected a few times. J is TRBJ2-1 and V is TRBV29-1; the match to TRBD2 covers 7 bases. The trim removed 3 bases at V and 2 bases at J, leaving 4 bases unmatched. Germline V CDR1 and CDR2: SQVTM, ANQGSEA. The CDR3 sequence is 14 residues long. This CDR3 is CSVDGGGTYNEQFF. In DNA form, the CDR3 reads TGCAGCGTTGATGGCGGGGGTACCTACAATGAGCAGTTCTTC.

In its sample, this clonotype was seen a few times. The V call is TRBV20-1, the J call TRBJ2-5; D possibly corresponds to TRBD1 (6 bases). In germline, CDR1 is DFQATT, CDR2 SNEGSKA (reference sequence). V dropped 2 bases and J dropped 2 bases, with 15 bases sitting between them. The CDR3 has 15 amino acids. The CDR3 region has the DNA TGCAGTGCTAGATCCCCAGGGGCCGTACAAGAGACCCAGTACTTC. It yields the protein CSARSPGAVQETQYF.

The rearrangement links TRBV29-1 to TRBJ2-1; D is uncertain. The germline CDR1 and CDR2 sequences are SQVTM and ANQGSEA. Trimming pared 7 bases from V and 6 bases from J, leaving 13 bases between. This CDR3 spans 12 amino acids. This chain's CDR3 is CSGSPGGNEQFF. DNA of the CDR3: TGCAGCGGCTCACCGGGCGGCAATGAGCAGTTCTTC.

This sequence joins TRBV7-6 and TRBJ2-7; 12 bases are a match to TRBD2. Germline CDR1 and CDR2: SGHVS and FNYEAQ. The CDR3 runs 17 residues. Trimming cost V 3 bases and J 1 base; bases outside gene matches: 7. This CDR3 reads CASSFLAGGPGSYEQYF. The CDR3 DNA reads as TGTGCCAGCAGCTTCCTAGCGGGAGGGCCAGGGTCCTACGAGCAGTACTTC.

Ten or more counts support this clonotype. This chain connects TRBV5-1 to TRBJ2-7; 10 nucleotides align to TRBD1. Germline V gene sequence: CDR1 SGHRS, CDR2 YFSETQ. Germline trimming cut 3 bases from V and 0 bases from J; bases unmatched to any gene: 3. This CDR3 has 15 amino acids. CDR3 region: CASSSGQGISYEQYF. The DNA of the CDR3 is TGCGCCAGCAGCTCGGGACAGGGGATCTCCTACGAGCAGTACTTC.

This clonotype was seen just once. The chain couples TRBV29-1 to TRBJ2-2; 7 bases fit TRBD1. The V gene's germline CDR1 is SQVTM and CDR2 ANQGSEA. The CDR3 covers 16 residues. Trimming at V came to 3 bases and at J to 1 base, leaving 8 bases not matched to a gene. This chain's CDR3 is CSVEVRRTGNTGELFF. In DNA, the CDR3 is TGCAGCGTTGAGGTGCGAAGGACAGGGAACACCGGGGAGCTGTTTTTT.

As regards this clonotype: This may arise from a read error, as a much more abundant clone is one base away. The CDR3 does not close with the conserved phenylalanine or tryptophan, likely indicating a read error. This rearrangement joins TRBV3-1 to TRBJ1-1, with D unclear. Between the trimmed V and J ends, which lost 0 bases and 7 bases, there was a span of 9 bases. Germline-derived CDR1 and CDR2 are LGHDT and YNNKEL (reference sequence). This CDR3 contains 13 residues. The CDR3 coding sequence is TGTGCCAGCAGCCAAGATCTCGAGCTTGAAGCTTTCTCT. Translated: CASSQDLELEAFS.

This clonotype came up a few times. The V call is TRBV6-2 or TRBV6-3, the J call TRBJ2-7; 11 bases agree with TRBD2. The CDR3 has 17 amino acids. Germline-derived CDR1 and CDR2 are MNHEY and SVGEGT. The J segment lost 3 bases and the V segment lost 4 bases, leaving 11 bases of the junction unmatched. The CDR3 DNA reads as TGTGCCAGCAGTTCCTATCGACTAGCGGGGAATTTCTACGAGCAGTACTTC. Translating gives CASSSYRLAGNFYEQYF.

The chain combines TRBV20-1 with TRBJ2-1; D is possibly TRBD1 (7 bases). CDR1 is DFQATT and CDR2 is SNEGSKA in the germline V gene (reference sequence). Trimming took off 5 bases at V and 1 base at J, with 15 bases between the two ends. The CDR3 is 15 residues long. For the CDR3, the DNA is TGCAGTGCTCCGCAGGGGGAGGCGTCCTACAATGAGCAGTTCTTC. Amino acids: CSAPQGEASYNEQFF.

CDR3 bases: TGCAGTGCTAGAGGAGGCACAGGGGGTGGCTATGGCTACACCTTC. Translation: CSARGGTGGGYGYTF. The gene calls are TRBV20-1 and TRBJ1-2; 8 nucleotides agree with TRBD1. The germline V gene has CDR1 DFQATT and CDR2 SNEGSKA (reference sequence). This CDR3 spans 15 amino acids. Losses at the gene ends were 1 base for V and 4 bases for J; bases not matched to a gene: 8.